The T cell receptor (beta chain) under discussion was sequenced for a study of cytomegalovirus exposure and HLA in healthy donors. Only a few counts were recorded for this clone. Its antigen is not known. Germline V gene lookup returns CDR1 SGHAT and CDR2 FQNNGV. The CDR3 is made up of 12 amino acids. V lost 7 bases, J lost 1 base, and 8 bases lay in between. Notes on the study in general: TCR beta V segments were, for the most part, productive about 87% or about 30% of the time in an earlier analysis. HLA-A and HLA-B allele assignments for most subjects were reportedly predicted accurately using TCR beta sequences.

Researchers ran the PCR with 60 Vbeta and 13 Jbeta primers. Here immunoSEQ multiplex PCR was the method, and the copy in TCRdb shows in-frame clones only, minus some. The sample consists of fewer than 180,000 clones, 63% of them appearing once. The receptor was derived from a woman aged 60-70 years in good health and CMV-seropositive. V gene TRBV11-2 combines with J gene TRBJ2-7; tentatively, D is TRBD2 (5 bases). What was sequenced was PBMCs. The CDR3 region is CASMGSSYEQYF. In nucleotides, the CDR3 is TGTGCCAGCATGGGGAGTTCCTACGAGCAGTACTTC.